This TCR beta chain was sequenced during a study of cytomegalovirus exposure and HLA in healthy donors. General study results and limits: Rarity marked most TCR sequences, yet some public TCRs occurred in many donors.

This clone was found a few times. Its antigen remains unknown. Germline values: CDR1 MNHEY, CDR2 SMNVEV (reference sequence). The V end lost 4 bases, the J end lost 2 bases, and 5 bases lay between the germline ends. The CDR3 runs to 12 residues. Sequencing was performed with immunoSEQ multiplex PCR; in TCRdb, only in-frame clones are kept and a portion is missing. Altogether 110,000 to 150,000 clones are present, roughly 87% being singletons, with the ten largest covering 9% to 9.5%. This sequence joins TRBV27 and TRBJ1-2, with no clear D. This TCR came from a woman under 30 in good health and CMV-seropositive. Sequenced: PBMCs. CDR3 sequence reads: CASSSGNYGYTF. DNA for the CDR3: TGTGCCAGCAGTTCGGGGAACTATGGCTACACCTTC.